This T cell receptor (beta chain) comes out of a study of T-cell reconstitution after alpha-beta-depleted transplantation in children. Study-wide results and limits: Approximately two months post-transplant, alpha-beta T cells reportedly originated from several hundred expanded graft clones. After one year, T-cell counts and TCRbeta diversity mostly came from new T cells.

This clonotype occurred once. The antigen is unknown. Germline CDR1 SNHLY, CDR2 FYNNEI. The CDR3 length is 16 residues. With V trimmed by 5 bases and J by 1 base, 10 bases remained unmatched. Preparation of the TCRbeta library involved a method that used unique molecular identifiers. TCRdb redid the calling of the PCR reads with MiXCR, one entry per CDR3 protein. This table holds some 87,000 distinct CDR3 sequences, about a sixth found once. The sequencing here drew on PBMCs, mostly from graft donor cells, taken 180 days after TCRalphabeta/CD19-depleted stem cell transplant. This TCR was recovered from a male patient between 2 and 10 years old who had a stem cell transplant for acute lymphoblastic leukemia, so the T cells may come from the graft donor. The chain links TRBV2 to TRBJ2-5, with TRBD1 identical over 7 bases. For the CDR3, the DNA is TGTGCCAGCAGTCAGGGTTTAGGGGGCAGCCAAGAGACCCAGTACTTC. Protein sequence: CASSQGLGGSQETQYF.